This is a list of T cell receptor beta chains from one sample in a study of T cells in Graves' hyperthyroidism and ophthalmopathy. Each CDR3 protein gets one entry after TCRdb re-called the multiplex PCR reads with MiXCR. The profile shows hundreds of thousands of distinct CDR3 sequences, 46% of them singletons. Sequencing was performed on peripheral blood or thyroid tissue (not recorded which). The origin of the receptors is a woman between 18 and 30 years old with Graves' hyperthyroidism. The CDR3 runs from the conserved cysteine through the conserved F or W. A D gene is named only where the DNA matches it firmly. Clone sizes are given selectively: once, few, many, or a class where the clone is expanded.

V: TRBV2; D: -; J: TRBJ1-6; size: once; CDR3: CASRESSPLHF; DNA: TGTGCCAGCAGAGAGAGTTCACCCCTCCACTTT
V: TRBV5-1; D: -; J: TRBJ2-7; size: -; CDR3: CASSVVKGREQYF; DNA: TGCGCCAGCAGCGTGGTTAAAGGGCGCGAGCAGTACTTC
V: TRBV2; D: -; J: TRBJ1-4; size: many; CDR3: CASGRARVEKLFF; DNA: TGTGCCAGCGGTAGGGCCAGGGTTGAAAAACTGTTTTTT
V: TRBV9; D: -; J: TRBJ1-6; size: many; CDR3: CAGSSQDSPLHF; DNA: TGTGCCGGCAGCTCCCAAGATTCACCCCTCCACTTT
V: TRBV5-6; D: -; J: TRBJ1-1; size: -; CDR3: CASSHTNTEAFF; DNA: TGTGCCAGCAGCCACACCAACACTGAAGCTTTCTTT
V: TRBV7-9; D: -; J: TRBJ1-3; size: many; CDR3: CASSSGQLGNTIYF; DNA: TGTGCCAGCAGCTCGGGACAACTCGGAAACACCATATATTTT
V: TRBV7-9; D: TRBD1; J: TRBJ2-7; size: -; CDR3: CASYRGGEQYF; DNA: TGTGCCAGCTACAGGGGTGGCGAGCAGTACTTC
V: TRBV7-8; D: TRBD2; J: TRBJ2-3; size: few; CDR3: CASSWSGVDTQYF; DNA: TGTGCCAGCAGCTGGAGCGGGGTAGATACGCAGTATTTT
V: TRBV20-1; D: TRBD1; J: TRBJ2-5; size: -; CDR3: CSARETGGFYQPQYF; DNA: TGCAGTGCTAGGGAGACAGGGGGCTTTTATCAGCCCCAGTACTTC
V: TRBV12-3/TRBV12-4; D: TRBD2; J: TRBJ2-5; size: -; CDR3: CASSVGTRETQYF; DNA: TGTGCCAGCAGTGTCGGGACTAGGGAGACCCAGTACTTC
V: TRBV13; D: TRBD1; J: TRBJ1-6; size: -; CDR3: CASSSSGTGYNSPLHF; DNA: TGCGCCAGCAGCTCCTCAGGGACAGGATATAATTCACCCCTCCACTTT
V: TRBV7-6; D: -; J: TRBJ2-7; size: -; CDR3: CASSSGQSYEQYF; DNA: TGTGCCAGCAGTTCCGGACAATCCTACGAGCAGTACTTC
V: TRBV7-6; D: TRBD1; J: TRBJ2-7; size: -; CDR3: CASSSPGQGGYEQYF; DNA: TGTGCCAGCAGCTCCCCGGGACAGGGGGGTTACGAGCAGTACTTC
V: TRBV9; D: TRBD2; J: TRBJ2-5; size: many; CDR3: CASSVGGGEETQYF; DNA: TGTGCCAGCAGCGTAGGTGGGGGGGAAGAGACCCAGTACTTC
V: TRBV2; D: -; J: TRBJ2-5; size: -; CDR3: CASSLRARQETQYF; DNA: TGTGCCAGCAGTCTCCGGGCCCGCCAAGAGACCCAGTACTTC
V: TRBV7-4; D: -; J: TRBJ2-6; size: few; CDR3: CASSLGREGANVLTF; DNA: TGTGCCAGCAGCTTAGGCCGTGAAGGGGCCAACGTCCTGACTTTC
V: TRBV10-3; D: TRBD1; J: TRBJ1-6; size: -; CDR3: CAITRTGEKSPLHF; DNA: TGTGCCATCACCCGGACAGGGGAGAAATCACCCCTCCACTTT
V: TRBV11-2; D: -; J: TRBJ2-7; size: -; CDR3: CASSHGLNNEQYF; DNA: TGTGCCAGCAGCCATGGCCTAAACAATGAGCAGTACTTC
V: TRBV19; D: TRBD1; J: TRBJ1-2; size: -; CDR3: CASSTPGTGPYGYTF; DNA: TGTGCCAGTAGTACACCAGGGACAGGTCCCTATGGCTACACCTTC
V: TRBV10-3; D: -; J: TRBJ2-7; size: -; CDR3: CAISLGQSYEQYF; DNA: TGTGCCATCAGCCTCGGACAGTCCTACGAGCAGTACTTC
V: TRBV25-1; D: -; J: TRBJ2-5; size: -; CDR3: CASSTLQGRTQYF; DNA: TGTGCCAGCAGTACACTACAGGGCCGGACCCAGTACTTC
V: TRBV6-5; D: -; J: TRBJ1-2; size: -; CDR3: CASSSNTGTAGGYTF; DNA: TGTGCCAGCAGTTCTAATACCGGGACTGCCGGCGGCTACACCTTC
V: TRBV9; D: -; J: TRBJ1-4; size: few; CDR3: CASSSVKGEKLFF; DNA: TGTGCCAGCAGTTCGGTTAAAGGCGAAAAACTGTTTTTT
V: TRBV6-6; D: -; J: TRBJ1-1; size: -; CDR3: CAISPIDGNTEAFF; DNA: TGTGCCATCAGCCCAATCGACGGGAACACTGAAGCTTTCTTT
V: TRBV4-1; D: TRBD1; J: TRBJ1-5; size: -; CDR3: CASSSVGQGYQPRHF; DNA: TGCGCCAGCAGTTCCGTGGGACAGGGGTATCAGCCCCGGCATTTT
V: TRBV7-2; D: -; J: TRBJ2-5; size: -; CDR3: CASSPPVEQETQYF; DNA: TGTGCCAGCTCACCACCGGTGGAGCAAGAGACCCAGTACTTC
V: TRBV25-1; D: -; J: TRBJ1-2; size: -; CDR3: CASSEAKIRTVYGYTF; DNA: TGTGCCAGCAGTGAAGCAAAAATAAGGACAGTCTATGGCTACACCTTC
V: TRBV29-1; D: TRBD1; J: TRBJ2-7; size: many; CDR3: CSVEGDRTYEQYF; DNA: TGCAGCGTTGAAGGGGACAGGACCTACGAGCAGTACTTC
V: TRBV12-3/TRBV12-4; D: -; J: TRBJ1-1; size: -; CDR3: CASTLGSALNTEAFF; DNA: TGTGCCAGCACCCTTGGGTCCGCATTGAACACTGAAGCTTTCTTT
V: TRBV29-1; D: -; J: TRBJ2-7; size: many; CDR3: CSVVRGGSYEQYF; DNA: TGCAGCGTTGTGAGGGGCGGATCCTACGAGCAGTACTTC
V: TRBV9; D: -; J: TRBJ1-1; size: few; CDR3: CASSASFGTEAFF; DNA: TGTGCCAGCAGCGCATCCTTTGGGACTGAAGCTTTCTTT
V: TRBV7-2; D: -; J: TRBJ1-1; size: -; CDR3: CASSLEGSRYTEAFF; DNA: TGTGCCAGCAGCTTAGAAGGGAGTCGGTACACTGAAGCTTTCTTT
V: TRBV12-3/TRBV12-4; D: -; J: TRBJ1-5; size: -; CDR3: CASNSVAQPQHF; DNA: TGTGCCAGCAATTCGGTCGCTCAGCCCCAGCATTTT
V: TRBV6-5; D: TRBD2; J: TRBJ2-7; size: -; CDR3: CASSPTSGHGSYEQYF; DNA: TGTGCCAGCAGTCCGACTAGCGGGCACGGTTCCTACGAGCAGTACTTC
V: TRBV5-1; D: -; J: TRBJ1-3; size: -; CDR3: CASSLVQGTGNTIYF; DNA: TGCGCCAGCAGCTTGGTCCAGGGGACTGGAAACACCATATATTTT
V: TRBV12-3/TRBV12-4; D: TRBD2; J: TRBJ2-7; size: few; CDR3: CASSPSGSFGYEQYF; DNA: TGTGCCAGCAGTCCGAGCGGGAGCTTTGGGTACGAGCAGTACTTC
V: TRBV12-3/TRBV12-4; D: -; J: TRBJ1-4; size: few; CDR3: CASSLTGVEKLFF; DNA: TGTGCCAGCAGTTTAACGGGGGTGGAAAAACTGTTTTTT
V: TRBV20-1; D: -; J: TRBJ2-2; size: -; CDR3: CSLPGTSNTGELFF; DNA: TGCAGCCTCCCGGGGACATCGAACACCGGGGAGCTGTTTTTT
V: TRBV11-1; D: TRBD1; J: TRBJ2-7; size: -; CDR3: CASIPGQGECEQYF; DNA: TGTGCCAGCATTCCGGGACAGGGGGAGTGCGAGCAGTACTTC
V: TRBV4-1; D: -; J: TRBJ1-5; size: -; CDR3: CASSQGTASGNQPQHF; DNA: TGCGCCAGCAGCCAAGGAACGGCTTCTGGCAATCAGCCCCAGCATTTT
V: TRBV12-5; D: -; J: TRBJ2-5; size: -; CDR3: CASGLARSEQYF; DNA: TGTGCTAGTGGTTTGGCGCGGAGTGAGCAGTACTTC
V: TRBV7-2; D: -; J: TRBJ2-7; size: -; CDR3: CASSLYGYEQYF; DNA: TGTGCCAGCAGCTTATACGGCTACGAGCAGTACTTC
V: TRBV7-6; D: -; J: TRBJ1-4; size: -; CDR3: CASSSGQSYEKLFF; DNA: TGTGCCAGCAGCTCCGGACAGAGTTATGAAAAACTGTTTTTT
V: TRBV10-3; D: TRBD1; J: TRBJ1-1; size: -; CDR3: CAIGQGSEAFF; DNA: TGTGCCATCGGACAGGGAAGTGAAGCTTTCTTT
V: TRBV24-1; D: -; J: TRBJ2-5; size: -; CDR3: CATSDTTYRETQYF; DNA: TGTGCCACCAGTGATACCACCTACCGAGAGACCCAGTACTTC
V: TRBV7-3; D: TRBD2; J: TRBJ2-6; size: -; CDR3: CASSRGGRGAANVLTF; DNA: TGTGCCAGCAGCCGGGGGGGACGGGGTGCCGCCAACGTCCTGACTTTC
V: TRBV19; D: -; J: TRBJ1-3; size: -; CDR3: CASSPGQYFGNTIYF; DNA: TGTGCCAGTAGTCCCGGTCAGTACTTTGGAAACACCATATATTTT
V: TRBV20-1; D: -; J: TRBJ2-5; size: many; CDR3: CSARAVETQYF; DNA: TGCAGTGCCCGAGCAGTCGAGACCCAGTACTTC
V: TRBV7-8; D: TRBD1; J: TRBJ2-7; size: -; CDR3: CASSHRQGAYEQYF; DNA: TGTGCCAGCAGCCATCGACAGGGGGCCTACGAGCAGTACTTC
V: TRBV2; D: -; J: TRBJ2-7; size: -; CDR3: CASSDLARGYEQYF; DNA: TGTGCCAGCAGTGATTTAGCCCGGGGATACGAGCAGTACTTC
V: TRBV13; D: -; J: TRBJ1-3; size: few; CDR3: CASSPPGFSVIYF; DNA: TGTGCCAGCAGCCCCCCCGGGTTCTCTGTCATATATTTT
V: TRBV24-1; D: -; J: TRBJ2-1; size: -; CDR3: CATSDSGDEQFF; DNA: TGTGCCACCAGTGACTCTGGGGATGAGCAGTTCTTC
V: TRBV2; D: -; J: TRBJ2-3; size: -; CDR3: CASSYGGRTTDTQYF; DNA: TGTGCCAGCAGTTACGGGGGCCGCACCACAGATACGCAGTATTTT
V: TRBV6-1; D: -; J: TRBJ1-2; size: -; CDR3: CASSPQGYYGYTF; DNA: TGTGCCAGCAGCCCTCAGGGGTATTATGGCTACACCTTC
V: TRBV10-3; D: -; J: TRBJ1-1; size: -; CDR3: CAWSDRLGMNTEAFF; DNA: TGTGCCTGGAGTGATAGACTCGGAATGAACACTGAAGCTTTCTTT
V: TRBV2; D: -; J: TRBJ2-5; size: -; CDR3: CASYPRAYQETQYF; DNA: TGTGCCAGCTACCCCCGGGCGTACCAAGAGACCCAGTACTTC